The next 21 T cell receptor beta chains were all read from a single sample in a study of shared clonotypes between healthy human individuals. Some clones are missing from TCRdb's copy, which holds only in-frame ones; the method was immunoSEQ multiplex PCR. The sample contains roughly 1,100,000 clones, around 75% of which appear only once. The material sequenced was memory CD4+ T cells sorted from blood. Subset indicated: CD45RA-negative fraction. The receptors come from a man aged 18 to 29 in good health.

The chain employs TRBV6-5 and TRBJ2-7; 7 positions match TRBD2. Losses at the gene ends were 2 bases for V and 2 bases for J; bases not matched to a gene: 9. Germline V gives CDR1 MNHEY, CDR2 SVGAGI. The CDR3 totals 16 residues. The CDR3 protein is CASSYQTPGGAYEQYF. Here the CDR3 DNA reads TGTGCCAGCAGTTACCAAACACCGGGGGGAGCCTACGAGCAGTACTTC.

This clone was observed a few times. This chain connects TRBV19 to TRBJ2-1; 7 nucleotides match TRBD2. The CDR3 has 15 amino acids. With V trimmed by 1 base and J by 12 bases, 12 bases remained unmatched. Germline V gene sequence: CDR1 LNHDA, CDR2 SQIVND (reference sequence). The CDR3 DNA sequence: TGTGCCAGTAGTATAGTAGAGGCGGGAGAGGGTGCGCAGTTCTTC. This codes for CASSIVEAGEGAQFF.

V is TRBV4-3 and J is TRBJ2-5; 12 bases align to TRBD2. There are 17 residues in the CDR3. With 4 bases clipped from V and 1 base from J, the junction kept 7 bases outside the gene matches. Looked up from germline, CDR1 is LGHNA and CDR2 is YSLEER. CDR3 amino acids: CASSRVLAGGPQETQYF. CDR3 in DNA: TGCGCCAGCAGCCGGGTTCTAGCGGGAGGGCCCCAAGAGACCCAGTACTTC.

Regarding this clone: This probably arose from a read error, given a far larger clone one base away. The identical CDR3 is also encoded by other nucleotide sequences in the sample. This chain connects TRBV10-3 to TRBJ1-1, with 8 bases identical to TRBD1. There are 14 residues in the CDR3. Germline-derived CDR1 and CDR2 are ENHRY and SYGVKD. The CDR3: CATSTGVGHTEAFF. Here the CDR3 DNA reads TGTGCTACCTCGACAGGGGTAGGGCACACTGAAGCTTTCTTT.

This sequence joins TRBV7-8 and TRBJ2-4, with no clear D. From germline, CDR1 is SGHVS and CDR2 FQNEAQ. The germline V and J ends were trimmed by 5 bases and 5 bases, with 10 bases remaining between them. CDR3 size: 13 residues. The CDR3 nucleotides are TGTGCCAGCAGCCCCAGCGCCCAAAACATTCAGTACTTC. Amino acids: CASSPSAQNIQYF.

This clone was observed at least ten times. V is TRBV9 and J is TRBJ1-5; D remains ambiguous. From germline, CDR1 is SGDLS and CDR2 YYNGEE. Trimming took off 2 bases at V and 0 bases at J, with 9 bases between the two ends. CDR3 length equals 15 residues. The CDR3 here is CASSVGPNSNQPQHF. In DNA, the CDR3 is TGTGCCAGCAGCGTCGGACCGAATAGCAATCAGCCCCAGCATTTT.

This chain's CDR3 is CASSPAWGEDYGYTF. CDR3 DNA sequence: TGTGCCAGCAGCCCCGCTTGGGGAGAGGACTATGGCTACACCTTC. V gene TRBV7-9 combines with J gene TRBJ1-2; unclear D gene. CDR1 SEHNR and CDR2 FQNEAQ come from the germline V gene (reference sequence). The CDR3 runs to 15 residues. Trimming shortened V by 5 bases and J by 3 bases, and 16 bases separated the two germline ends. Looking up the rest from reference TRBV7-9 and TRBJ1-2 gives the full variable domain: DTGVSQNPRHKITKRGQNVTFRCDPISEHNRLYWYRQTLGQGPEFLTYFQNEAQLEKSRLLSDRFSAERPKGSFSTLEIQRTEQGDSAMYLCASSPAWGEDYGYTFGSGTRLTVV.

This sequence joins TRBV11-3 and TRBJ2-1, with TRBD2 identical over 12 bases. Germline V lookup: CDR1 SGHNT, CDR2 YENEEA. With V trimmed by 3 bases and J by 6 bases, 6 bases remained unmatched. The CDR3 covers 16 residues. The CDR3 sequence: CASSLTSGSSGNEQFF. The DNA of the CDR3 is TGTGCCAGCAGCTTGACTAGCGGGAGTTCGGGCAATGAGCAGTTCTTC.

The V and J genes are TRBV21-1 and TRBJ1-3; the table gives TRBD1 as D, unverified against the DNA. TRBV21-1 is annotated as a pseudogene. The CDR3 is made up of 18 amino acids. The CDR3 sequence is CASSKYRDNKGGGNTIYF. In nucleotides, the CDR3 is TGTGCCAGCAGCAAGTACCGGGACAACAAAGGAGGTGGAAACACCATATATTTT.

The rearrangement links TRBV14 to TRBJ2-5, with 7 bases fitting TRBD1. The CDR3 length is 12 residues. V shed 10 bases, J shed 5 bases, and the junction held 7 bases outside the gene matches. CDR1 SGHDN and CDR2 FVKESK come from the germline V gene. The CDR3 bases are TGTGCCACCGGGACAGCTAGGGAGACCCAGTACTTC. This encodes CATGTARETQYF. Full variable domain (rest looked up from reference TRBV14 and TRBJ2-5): EAGVTQFPSHSVIEKGQTVTLRCDPISGHDNLYWYRRVMGKEIKFLLHFVKESKQDESGMPNNRFLAERTGGTYSTLKVQPAELEDSGVYFCATGTARETQYFGPGTRLLVL.

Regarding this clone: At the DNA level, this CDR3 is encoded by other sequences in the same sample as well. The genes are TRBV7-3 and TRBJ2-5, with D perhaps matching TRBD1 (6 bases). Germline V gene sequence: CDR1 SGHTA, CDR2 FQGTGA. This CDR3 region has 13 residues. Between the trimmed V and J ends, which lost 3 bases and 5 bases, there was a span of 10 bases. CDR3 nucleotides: TGTGCCAGCAGCTTGGGGGCCGGGGAGACCCAGTACTTC. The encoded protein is CASSLGAGETQYF.

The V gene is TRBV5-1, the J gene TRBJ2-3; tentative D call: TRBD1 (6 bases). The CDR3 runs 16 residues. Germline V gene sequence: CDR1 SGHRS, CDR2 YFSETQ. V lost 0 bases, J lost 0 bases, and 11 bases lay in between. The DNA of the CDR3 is TGCGCCAGCAGCTTGGGTAGGACAGCTAGCACAGATACGCAGTATTTT. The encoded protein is CASSLGRTASTDTQYF.

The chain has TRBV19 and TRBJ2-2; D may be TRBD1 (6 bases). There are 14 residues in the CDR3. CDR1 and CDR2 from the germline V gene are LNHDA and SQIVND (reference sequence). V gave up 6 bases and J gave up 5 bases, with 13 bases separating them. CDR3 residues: CASSHRETTGELFF. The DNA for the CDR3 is TGTGCCAGTAGCCACAGGGAGACGACCGGGGAGCTGTTTTTT.

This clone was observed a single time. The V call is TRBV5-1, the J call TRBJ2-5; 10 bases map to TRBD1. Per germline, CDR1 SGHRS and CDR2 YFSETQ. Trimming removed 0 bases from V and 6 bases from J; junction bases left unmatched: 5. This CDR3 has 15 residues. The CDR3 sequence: CASSLDDRGQQTQYF. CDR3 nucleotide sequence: TGCGCCAGCAGCTTGGACGACAGGGGGCAACAGACCCAGTACTTC.

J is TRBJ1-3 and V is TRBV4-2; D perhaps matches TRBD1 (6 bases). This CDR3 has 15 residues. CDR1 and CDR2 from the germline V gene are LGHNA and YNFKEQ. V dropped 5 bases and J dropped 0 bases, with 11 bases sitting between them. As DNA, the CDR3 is TGTGCCAGCAGCGACGACAGGTCCTCTGGAAACACCATATATTTT. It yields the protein CASSDDRSSGNTIYF.

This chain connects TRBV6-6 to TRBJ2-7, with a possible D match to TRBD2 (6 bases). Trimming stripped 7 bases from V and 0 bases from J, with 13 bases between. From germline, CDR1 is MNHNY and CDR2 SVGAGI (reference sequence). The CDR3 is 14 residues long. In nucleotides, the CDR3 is TGTGCCAGCAAGGAGGGTCCGAGCTCCTACGAGCAGTACTTC. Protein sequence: CASKEGPSSYEQYF.

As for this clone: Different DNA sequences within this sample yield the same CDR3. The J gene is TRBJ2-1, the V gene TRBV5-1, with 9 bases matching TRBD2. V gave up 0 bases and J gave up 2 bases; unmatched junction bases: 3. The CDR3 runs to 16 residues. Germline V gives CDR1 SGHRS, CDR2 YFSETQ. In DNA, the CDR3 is TGCGCCAGCAGCTTGGTAGCGGGGGTAGCCTACAATGAGCAGTTCTTC. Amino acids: CASSLVAGVAYNEQFF.

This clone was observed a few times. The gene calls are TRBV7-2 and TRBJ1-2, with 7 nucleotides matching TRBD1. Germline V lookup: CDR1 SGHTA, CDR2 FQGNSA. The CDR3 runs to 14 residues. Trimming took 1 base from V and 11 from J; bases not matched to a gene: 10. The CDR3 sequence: CASSLGGQAKGYTF. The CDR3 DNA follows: TGTGCCAGCAGCTTAGGCGGACAGGCCAAAGGGTACACCTTC. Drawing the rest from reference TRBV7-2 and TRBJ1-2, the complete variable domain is GAGVSQSPSNKVTEKGKDVELRCDPISGHTALYWYRQSLGQGLEFLIYFQGNSAPDKSGLPSDRFSAERTGGSVSTLTIQRTQQEDSAVYLCASSLGGQAKGYTFGSGTRLTVV.

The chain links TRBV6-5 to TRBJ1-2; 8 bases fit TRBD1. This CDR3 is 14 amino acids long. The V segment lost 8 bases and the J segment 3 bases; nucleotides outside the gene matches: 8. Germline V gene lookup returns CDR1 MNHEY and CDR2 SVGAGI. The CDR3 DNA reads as TGTGCCAGCCGGACAGGGATGGTGGACTATGGCTACACCTTC. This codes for CASRTGMVDYGYTF.

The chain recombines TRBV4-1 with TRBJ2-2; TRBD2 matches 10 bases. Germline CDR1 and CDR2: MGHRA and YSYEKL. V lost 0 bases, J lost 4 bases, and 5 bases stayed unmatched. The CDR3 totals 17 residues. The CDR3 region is CASSQEGGLAATGELFF. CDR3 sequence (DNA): TGCGCCAGCAGCCAAGAGGGAGGACTAGCGGCCACCGGGGAGCTGTTTTTT.

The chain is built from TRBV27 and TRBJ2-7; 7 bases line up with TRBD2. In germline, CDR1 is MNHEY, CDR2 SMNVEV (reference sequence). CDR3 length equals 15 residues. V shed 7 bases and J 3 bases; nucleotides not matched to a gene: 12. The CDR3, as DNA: TGTGCCAGCACTGCGAGGGGTTCGGGAGGCTACGAGCAGTACTTC. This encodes CASTARGSGGYEQYF.